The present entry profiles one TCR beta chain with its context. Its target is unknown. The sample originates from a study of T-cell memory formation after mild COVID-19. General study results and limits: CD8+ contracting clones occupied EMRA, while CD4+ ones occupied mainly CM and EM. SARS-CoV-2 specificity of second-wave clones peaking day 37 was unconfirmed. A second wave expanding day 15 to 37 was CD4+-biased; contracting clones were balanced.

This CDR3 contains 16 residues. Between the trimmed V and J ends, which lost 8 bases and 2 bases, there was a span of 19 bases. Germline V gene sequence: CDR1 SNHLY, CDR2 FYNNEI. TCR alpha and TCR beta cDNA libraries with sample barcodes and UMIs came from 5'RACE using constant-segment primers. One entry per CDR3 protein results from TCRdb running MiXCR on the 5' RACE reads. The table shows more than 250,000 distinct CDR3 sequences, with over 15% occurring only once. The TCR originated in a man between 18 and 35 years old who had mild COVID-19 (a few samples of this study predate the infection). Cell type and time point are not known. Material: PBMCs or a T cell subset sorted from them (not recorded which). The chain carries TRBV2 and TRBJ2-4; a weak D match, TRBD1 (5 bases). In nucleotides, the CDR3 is TGTGCCAGCGTTCATGCAACAAGGGGAACCAAAAACATTCAGTACTTC. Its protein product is CASVHATRGTKNIQYF.